This TCR beta chain comes out of a study of cytomegalovirus exposure and HLA in healthy donors. General study points: TRBV6-2, TRBV6-3 and some other V segments were excluded as indistinguishable. The authors later found most CMV-associated TCR beta chains appeared HLA-restricted. Generally TCR sequences proved uncommon, though certain public TCRs appeared in numerous donors.

CDR1 and CDR2 from the germline V gene are WNHNN and SYGVQD (reference sequence). The CDR3 consists of 18 residues. The V segment lost 5 bases and the J segment 5 bases; nucleotides outside the gene matches: 15. About this clone: Its antigen is unidentified.

The PCR had 60 Vbeta and 13 Jbeta primers. Profiled with immunoSEQ multiplex PCR; TCRdb holds only in-frame clones, not every one. Among 150,000 to 200,000 clones, approximately 83% were seen once, and the ten largest hold around 1.4%. This TCR derives from a woman aged 18-29 years in good health and CMV-seronegative. Sequenced: PBMCs. The V and J genes are TRBV10-1 and TRBJ1-2; 12 nucleotides align to TRBD1. CDR3 sequence reads: CASSTDRDRGRWVYGYTF. The CDR3 coding sequence is TGCGCCAGCAGTACAGACCGGGACAGGGGGCGTTGGGTGTATGGCTACACCTTC.